The entry that follows covers one T cell receptor beta chain sequence. The antigen is undetermined. This CDR3 is built from 14 residues. Germline CDR1 is MDHEN and CDR2 is SYDVKM. V was shortened by 7 bases and J by 1 base, with 13 bases between the two germline ends. This entry comes from a study of beta chain features in type 1 diabetes. For the study at large: Healthy donors resembled patients in age, gender and cell yields.

General study points: There was a moderate but significant shortening of TCRB CDR3s in all four CD4+ subsets of Type 1 diabetes patients. In cDNA sequencing, cells with high TCR expression could be over-represented.

Of the isolated RNA, all was reverse transcribed, and so the sequenced material was expressed TCRB transcripts. Deep immunoSEQ sequencing covered naive, central memory and regulatory T cell samples. Data came from immunoSEQ multiplex PCR; TCRdb stores just in-frame clones and leaves some out. This table has 640,000 or so clones, over 12% appearing once. All sorted populations exceeded 95% purity. The sequence was obtained from a man between 18 and 35 years old with type 1 diabetes. Specimen: naive CD4+ T cells from blood. V is TRBV28 and J is TRBJ1-1; D is ambiguous. The CDR3 DNA reads TGTGCCAGCACCCCGACTCTAGGGAACACTGAAGCTTTCTTT. This sequence encodes CASTPTLGNTEAFF.